This T cell receptor (beta chain) was captured by sequencing in a study of prognosis after radiotherapy for stage I lung cancer. Study as a whole: 10 to 15 men and a handful of women, aged roughly 53 to 85 and with a median age of approximately 70 years, made up the patients. Squamous cell carcinoma was diagnosed in several patients and adenocarcinoma in about a dozen.

The genomic DNA TCR beta CDR3 region underwent two rounds of multiplex PCR. First-round PCR amplification was performed with primers specific to each TRBV and TRBJ gene. Each CDR3 protein is one row after TCRdb ran MiXCR on the multiplex PCR reads. Here the sample spans about 22,000 distinct CDR3 sequences, roughly 40% being singletons. The CDR3 runs to 16 residues. V lost 0 bases, J lost 1 base, and 6 bases stayed unmatched. The germline CDR1 and CDR2 sequences are MNHNS and SASEGT. The chain carries TRBV6-1 and TRBJ2-7; 7 bases align to TRBD1. Sequencing was performed on PBMCs, taken before or after stereotactic body radiation therapy (not recorded which). The TCR was taken from a donor of 50 years or more with non-small cell lung cancer. CDR3 loop: CASSEAAWDSSYEQYF. The CDR3 DNA is TGTGCCAGCAGTGAAGCGGCCTGGGACAGTTCCTACGAGCAGTACTTC.